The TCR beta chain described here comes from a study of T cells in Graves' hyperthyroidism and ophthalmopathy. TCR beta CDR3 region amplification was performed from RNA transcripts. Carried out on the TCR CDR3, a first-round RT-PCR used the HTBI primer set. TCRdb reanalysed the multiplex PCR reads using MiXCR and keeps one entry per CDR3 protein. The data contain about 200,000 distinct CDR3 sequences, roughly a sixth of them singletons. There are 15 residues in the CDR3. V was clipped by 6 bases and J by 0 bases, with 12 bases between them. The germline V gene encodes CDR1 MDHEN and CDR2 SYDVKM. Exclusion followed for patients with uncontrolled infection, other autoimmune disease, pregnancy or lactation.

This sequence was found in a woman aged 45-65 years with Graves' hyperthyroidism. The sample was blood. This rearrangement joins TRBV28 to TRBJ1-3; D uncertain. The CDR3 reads CASSSGLFSGNTIYF. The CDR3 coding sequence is TGTGCCAGCAGCTCCGGACTGTTCTCTGGAAACACCATATATTTT. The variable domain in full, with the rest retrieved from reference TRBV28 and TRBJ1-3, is DVKVTQSSRYLVKRTGEKVFLECVQDMDHENMFWYRQDPGLGLRLIYFSYDVKMKEKGDIPEGYSVSREKKERFSLILESASTNQTSMYLCASSSGLFSGNTIYFGEGSWLTVV.